The TCR beta chain described here comes from a study of blood T cell repertoires in COVID-19. Study-wide background: PBMCs, B-cell-depleted T cells, or T cells provided the cDNA or gDNA that made up the material.

The protocol was immunoSEQ multiplex PCR, while the TCRdb copy is restricted to in-frame clones and leaves out a portion. Of 200,000 to 250,000 clones in the sample, approximately 86% were seen once. The cohort comprised adults aged 18 to 89 years residing in some 24 US areas. Assignment of participants to cohorts was predicated upon participant-reported clinical history. The CDR3 has 15 amino acids. The germline V gene encodes CDR1 ENHRY and CDR2 SYGVKD. The ends were cut back, 4 bases at V and 7 bases at J, with 18 bases in the middle. The genes are TRBV10-3 and TRBJ2-3; a weak D match, TRBD2 (6 bases). The clonotype comes from a woman aged 40-49 years with acute COVID-19. What was sequenced was PBMCs or T cells enriched from blood (not recorded which). The CDR3 nucleotides read TGTGCCATCAGTGCGGACTATCACTTATACAATACGCAGTATTTT. Its protein product is CAISADYHLYNTQYF.